This passage covers 25 T cell receptor beta chains from one sample sequenced in a study of blood T cell repertoires in COVID-19 (dated by TCRdb to 2018 to 2021). The method behind the library was the immunoSEQ multiplex PCR assay. TCRdb carries this immuneACCESS record with in-frame sequences only. Its versions omit some clonotypes, under half of them owing to an unresolved V gene in the studies checked, with the rest unexplained. The sample has about 300,000 clones on record, approximately 89% of them singletons. The ten largest clones take up 2% to 2.5% of the sample. Sequencing was performed on peripheral blood. The receptors were gathered from a woman between 25 and 40 years old with COVID-19, enrolled during active disease.

This clone appeared once. The chain has TRBV7-7 and TRBJ2-2, with TRBD1 as a possible D gene (6 bases). V was clipped by 3 bases and J by 2 bases, with 10 bases between them. The germline V gene encodes CDR1 SSHAT and CDR2 FNYEAQ (reference sequence). This CDR3 contains 15 residues. DNA of the CDR3: TGTGCCAGCAGCTTCGGACAGAGCAACACCGGGGAGCTGTTTTTT. This encodes CASSFGQSNTGELFF.

The genes are TRBV10-3 and TRBJ1-1, with TRBD1 matching over 8 bases. CDR1 ENHRY and CDR2 SYGVKD come from the germline V gene. This CDR3 has 16 amino acids. Germline trimming cut 6 bases from V and 1 base from J; bases unmatched to any gene: 10. CDR3 coding DNA: TGTGCCATCAGCCCGCCCGACGACAGGGGGAACACTGAAGCTTTCTTT. As protein: CAISPPDDRGNTEAFF.

The chain uses TRBV27 and TRBJ2-1, with 7 bases lining up with TRBD1. This CDR3 has 17 residues. V lost 0 bases, J lost 6 bases, and 11 bases stayed unmatched. Looked up from germline, CDR1 is MNHEY and CDR2 is SMNVEV (reference sequence). CDR3 DNA: TGTGCCAGCAGTTTATCGATTACGGGACAGCATACCAATGAGCAGTTCTTC. This codes for CASSLSITGQHTNEQFF.

The chain is built from TRBV30 and TRBJ2-2, with 9 bases that match TRBD2. The CDR3 extends over 17 amino acids. Germline CDR1 and CDR2: GTSNPN and SVGIG (reference sequence). Germline trimming cut 0 bases from V and 0 bases from J; bases unmatched to any gene: 5. CDR3 sequence reads: CAWSVAGGRANTGELFF. CDR3 in DNA: TGTGCCTGGAGTGTTGCGGGAGGGAGGGCGAACACCGGGGAGCTGTTTTTT.

The chain combines TRBV11-2 with TRBJ1-2; D gene uncertain. Germline V gives CDR1 SGHAT, CDR2 FQNNGV. This CDR3 comprises 13 residues. V lost 5 bases, J lost 4 bases, and 11 bases lay in between. CDR3 sequence: CASSQQTVYGYTF. Here the CDR3 DNA reads TGTGCCAGCAGCCAACAGACGGTCTATGGCTACACCTTC.

The chain employs TRBV5-4 and TRBJ2-1; 7 bases map to TRBD2. The CDR3 runs to 14 residues. CDR1 and CDR2 from the germline V gene are SGHNT and YYREEE (reference sequence). Germline trimming cut 3 bases from V and 5 bases from J; bases unmatched to any gene: 5. CDR3: CASSWTSQDNEQFF. CDR3 coding DNA: TGTGCCAGCAGCTGGACTAGTCAGGACAATGAGCAGTTCTTC. The complete variable domain, with remaining parts taken from reference TRBV5-4 and TRBJ2-1, reads ETGVTQSPTHLIKTRGQQVTLRCSSQSGHNTVSWYQQALGQGPQFIFQYYREEENGRGNFPPRFSGLQFPNYSSELNVNALELDDSALYLCASSWTSQDNEQFFGPGTRLTVL.

V usage is TRBV19 and J usage is TRBJ2-2, with 7 bases aligning to TRBD2. This CDR3 region has 19 residues. After removal of 3 bases from V and 4 bases from J, the junction contained 17 bases not matched to a gene. Germline CDR1 reads LNHDA; CDR2 reads SQIVND (reference sequence). In nucleotides, the CDR3 is TGTGCCAGTAGTATGGGGAATGAGGGAGGGGCCTTTTCCACCGGGGAGCTGTTTTTT. It yields the protein CASSMGNEGGAFSTGELFF.

This clone was counted many times. The chain has TRBV12-3 or TRBV12-4 and TRBJ1-3; D unclear. V was trimmed by 5 bases and J by 4 bases, leaving 9 bases between them. The CDR3 has 13 amino acids. The CDR3 region has the DNA TGTGCCAGCAGTCAAAACAGCGGAAACACCATATATTTT. Translated, it gives CASSQNSGNTIYF.

The rearrangement links TRBV7-9 to TRBJ2-3, with 7 positions matching TRBD2. In germline, CDR1 is SEHNR, CDR2 FQNEAQ (reference sequence). The CDR3 spans 14 residues. V lost 3 bases to trimming and J lost 5 bases; unmatched junction nucleotides: 5. The CDR3 here is CASSFGTMGDTQYF. In DNA form, the CDR3 reads TGTGCCAGCAGCTTCGGGACTATGGGAGATACGCAGTATTTT. Together with reference TRBV7-9 and TRBJ2-3, the CDR3 gives the full variable domain: DTGVSQNPRHKITKRGQNVTFRCDPISEHNRLYWYRQTLGQGPEFLTYFQNEAQLEKSRLLSDRFSAERPKGSFSTLEIQRTEQGDSAMYLCASSFGTMGDTQYFGPGTRLTVL.

The chain carries TRBV11-3 and TRBJ2-1, with 13 bases lining up with TRBD2. With V trimmed by 6 bases and J by 8 bases, 7 bases remained unmatched. Per the germline V gene, CDR1 is SGHNT and CDR2 is YENEEA. This CDR3 has 15 amino acids. DNA for the CDR3: TGTGCCAGCAGTCTAACTAGCGGGAGGGCCGATGAGCAGTTCTTC. Protein product: CASSLTSGRADEQFF. The entire variable domain, with the rest obtained from reference TRBV11-3 and TRBJ2-1, is as follows: EAGVVQSPRYKIIEKKQPVAFWCNPISGHNTLYWYLQNLGQGPELLIRYENEEAVDDSQLPKDRFSAERLKGVDSTLKIQPAELGDSAVYLCASSLTSGRADEQFFGPGTRLTVL.

The chain recombines TRBV12-5 with TRBJ1-1; 8 bases line up with TRBD1. The V gene's germline CDR1 is LGHNT and CDR2 FRNRAP. The CDR3 loop spans 16 amino acids. Trimming cost V 3 bases and J 2 bases; bases outside gene matches: 8. The CDR3, as DNA: TGTGCTAGTGGTTTCGACAGGGGAATCTATAACACTGAAGCTTTCTTT. Its protein product is CASGFDRGIYNTEAFF.

The V call is TRBV2, the J call TRBJ1-1; TRBD1 matches at 9 bases. With V trimmed by 6 bases and J by 5 bases, 7 bases remained unmatched. The CDR3 totals 14 residues. Germline V gene sequence: CDR1 SNHLY, CDR2 FYNNEI. The CDR3 reads CASRARDRVTEAFF. The CDR3, as DNA: TGTGCCAGCAGGGCCAGGGACAGGGTAACTGAAGCTTTCTTT.

J is TRBJ2-3 and V is TRBV5-1, with TRBD2 matching 11 bases. V trimming: 4 bases; J trimming: 6 bases; junction bases outside the gene matches: 10. There are 16 residues in the CDR3. Germline V gives CDR1 SGHRS, CDR2 YFSETQ. The CDR3 region is CASSLVTSGSVDTQYF. For the CDR3, the DNA is TGCGCCAGCAGCCTCGTTACTAGCGGGAGTGTCGATACGCAGTATTTT.

This clone occurred once. CDR3 in DNA: TGCGCCAGCAGTGAGTCGGTGACAGAGCAGTACTTC. Protein product: CASSESVTEQYF. The chain couples TRBV10-2 to TRBJ2-7; D remains ambiguous. Germline CDR1 is WSHSY and CDR2 is SAAADI. Trimming removed 0 bases at V and 7 bases at J, with 7 bases between. This CDR3 has 12 amino acids.

V and J are TRBV29-1 and TRBJ2-1, with 7 nucleotides matching TRBD1. V was clipped by 5 bases and J by 3 bases; unmatched bases: 1. Germline CDR1 is SQVTM and CDR2 is ANQGSEA. The CDR3 sequence is 12 residues long. The CDR3 DNA reads TGCAGCGTTCGGGACAGCTACAATGAGCAGTTCTTC. Translated, it gives CSVRDSYNEQFF.

The chain joins TRBV2 to TRBJ2-1; D is perhaps TRBD1 (6 bases). CDR1 is SNHLY and CDR2 is FYNNEI in the germline V gene. The CDR3 is 16 amino acids. With 3 bases removed from V and 0 bases from J, the gap between germline ends came to 12 bases. The CDR3 is CASSEALGGSYNEQFF. The CDR3 region has the DNA TGTGCCAGCAGTGAGGCACTAGGGGGCTCCTACAATGAGCAGTTCTTC.

This rearrangement joins TRBV6-1 to TRBJ1-1, with D maybe TRBD1 (5 bases). V lost 3 bases, J lost 8 bases, and 16 bases lay in between. This CDR3 comprises 14 residues. Germline CDR1 is MNHNS and CDR2 is SASEGT. The CDR3 sequence: CASSERRGSVEAFF. For the CDR3, the DNA is TGTGCCAGCAGTGAGCGACGGGGGAGCGTGGAAGCTTTCTTT.

The chain joins TRBV5-4 to TRBJ2-5, with D perhaps TRBD1 (6 bases). Per the germline V gene, CDR1 is SGHNT and CDR2 is YYREEE (reference sequence). The CDR3 spans 14 residues. Trimming removed 4 bases from V and 6 bases from J, with 16 bases in between. The CDR3 region has the DNA TGTGCCAGCAGCCCGGGACAACCTGGGCAGACCCAGTACTTC. Its protein is CASSPGQPGQTQYF.

This clone was seen once. The genes are TRBV7-2 and TRBJ1-2, with 10 positions matching TRBD1. The CDR3 extends over 15 amino acids. V was pared by 5 bases and J by 6 bases, with 9 bases of the junction left unmatched. Germline-derived CDR1 and CDR2 are SGHTA and FQGNSA. CDR3 amino acids: CASSQTGTGVHGYTF. The CDR3, as DNA: TGTGCCAGCAGCCAGACCGGGACAGGGGTGCATGGCTACACCTTC.

The chain uses TRBV6-1 and TRBJ1-6, with D maybe TRBD1 (6 bases). In germline, CDR1 is MNHNS, CDR2 SASEGT. Trimming shortened V by 2 bases and J by 12 bases, and 17 bases separated the two germline ends. CDR3 length equals 15 residues. The CDR3 region is CASSEHLQGGGPLHF. Here the CDR3 DNA reads TGTGCCAGCAGTGAACATTTACAGGGAGGGGGACCCCTCCACTTT.

The gene calls are TRBV5-5 and TRBJ2-3, with D perhaps matching TRBD2 (6 bases). In germline, CDR1 is SGHKS, CDR2 YYEKEE (reference sequence). The CDR3 covers 15 residues. Trimming cost V 1 base and J 1 base, with 10 bases left between them. This CDR3 reads CASSLRPGGTDTQYF. DNA of the CDR3: TGTGCCAGCAGCTTGAGGCCGGGGGGCACAGATACGCAGTATTTT.

The genes are TRBV19 and TRBJ2-1; D perhaps matches TRBD2 (6 bases). The V end was cut by 6 bases, the J end by 0 bases, with 15 bases between. This CDR3 contains 16 residues. CDR1 LNHDA and CDR2 SQIVND come from the germline V gene (reference sequence). CDR3 amino acids: CASSRDLATSYNEQFF. The CDR3 nucleotides are TGTGCCAGTAGCCGAGACCTAGCGACCTCCTACAATGAGCAGTTCTTC.

The V and J genes are TRBV5-1 and TRBJ2-5; 14 bases align to TRBD2. V shed 4 bases and J 4 bases; nucleotides not matched to a gene: 15. Germline loops: CDR1 SGHRS, CDR2 YFSETQ. This CDR3 has 19 residues. This chain's CDR3 is CASSQGTGGTSGSAETQYF. The CDR3, as DNA: TGCGCCAGCAGCCAAGGGACAGGGGGGACTAGCGGGAGTGCAGAGACCCAGTACTTC.

This clone came up a few times. The chain couples TRBV29-1 to TRBJ2-1; D remains ambiguous. The V gene lost 3 bases and the J gene lost 3 bases, with 15 bases spanning the gap. Germline lookup yields CDR1 SQVTM and CDR2 ANQGSEA. There are 15 residues in the CDR3. The CDR3 coding sequence is TGCAGCGTTGAGGTGGTGCGTCCGATCTACAATGAGCAGTTCTTC. Its translation is CSVEVVRPIYNEQFF.

This clone showed up just once. This sequence joins TRBV2 and TRBJ2-1; 7 bases are a match to TRBD2. The CDR3 totals 17 residues. The J segment lost 0 bases and the V segment lost 5 bases, leaving 10 bases of the junction unmatched. In germline, CDR1 is SNHLY, CDR2 FYNNEI. The CDR3 bases are TGTGCCAGCAGTCCCCAGCTAGCGGACGTCTCCTACAATGAGCAGTTCTTC. Amino acids: CASSPQLADVSYNEQFF.